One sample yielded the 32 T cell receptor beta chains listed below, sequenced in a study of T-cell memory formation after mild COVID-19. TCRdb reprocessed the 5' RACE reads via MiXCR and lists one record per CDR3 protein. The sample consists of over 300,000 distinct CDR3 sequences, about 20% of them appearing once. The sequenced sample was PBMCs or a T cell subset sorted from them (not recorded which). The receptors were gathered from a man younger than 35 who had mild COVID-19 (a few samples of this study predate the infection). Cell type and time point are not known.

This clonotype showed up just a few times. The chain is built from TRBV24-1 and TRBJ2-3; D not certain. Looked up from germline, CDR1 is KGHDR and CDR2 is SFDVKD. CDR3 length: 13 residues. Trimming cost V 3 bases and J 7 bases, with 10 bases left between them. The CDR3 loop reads CATSDRIGNTQYF. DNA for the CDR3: TGTGCCACCAGTGATCGAATCGGCAATACGCAGTATTTT.

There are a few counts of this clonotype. CDR3 nucleotides: TGCAGCGTGAGGGCCCAGGGAGGATACGAGCAGTACTTC. This gives the protein CSVRAQGGYEQYF. The genes are TRBV29-1 and TRBJ2-7, with D tentatively TRBD2 (6 bases). CDR1 and CDR2 from the germline V gene are SQVTM and ANQGSEA. The CDR3 extends over 13 amino acids. V lost 6 bases and J 4 bases, leaving 16 bases between the germline ends.

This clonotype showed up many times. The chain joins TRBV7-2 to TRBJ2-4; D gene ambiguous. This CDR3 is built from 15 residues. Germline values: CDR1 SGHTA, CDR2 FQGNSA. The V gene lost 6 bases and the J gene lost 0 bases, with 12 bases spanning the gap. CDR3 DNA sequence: TGTGCCAGCAGTTACCAGCCCTTAGCCAAAAACATTCAGTACTTC. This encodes CASSYQPLAKNIQYF.

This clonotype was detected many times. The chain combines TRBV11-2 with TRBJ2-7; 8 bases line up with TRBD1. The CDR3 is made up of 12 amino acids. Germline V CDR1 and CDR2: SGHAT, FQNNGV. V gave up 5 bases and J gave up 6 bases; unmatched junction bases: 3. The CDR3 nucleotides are TGTGCCAGCAGCCAGGACAGGGCCGAGCAGTACGTC. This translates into CASSQDRAEQYV.

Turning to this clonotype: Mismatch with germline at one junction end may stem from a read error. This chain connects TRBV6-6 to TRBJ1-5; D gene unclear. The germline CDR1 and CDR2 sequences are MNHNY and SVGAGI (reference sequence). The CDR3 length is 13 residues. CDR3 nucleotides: TGTGACAGCAGTCCACTGCCGAATCAGCCCCAGCATTTT. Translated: CDSSPLPNQPQHF.

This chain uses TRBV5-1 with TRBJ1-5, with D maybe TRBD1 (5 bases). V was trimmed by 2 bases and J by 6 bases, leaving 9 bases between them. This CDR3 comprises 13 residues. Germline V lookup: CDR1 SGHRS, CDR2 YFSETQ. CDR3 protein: CASSFGAGQPQHF. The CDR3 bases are TGCGCCAGCAGCTTCGGGGCGGGTCAGCCCCAGCATTTT. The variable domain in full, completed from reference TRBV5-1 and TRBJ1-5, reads KAGVTQTPRYLIKTRGQQVTLSCSPISGHRSVSWYQQTPGQGLQFLFEYFSETQRNKGNFPGRFSGRQFSNSRSEMNVSTLELGDSALYLCASSFGAGQPQHFGDGTRLSIL.

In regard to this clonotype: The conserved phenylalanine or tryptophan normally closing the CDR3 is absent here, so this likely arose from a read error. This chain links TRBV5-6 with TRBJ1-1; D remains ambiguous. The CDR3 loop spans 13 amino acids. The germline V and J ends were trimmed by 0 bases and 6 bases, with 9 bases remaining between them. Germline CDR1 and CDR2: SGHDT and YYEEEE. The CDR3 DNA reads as TGTGCCAGCAGCTTGGGGGGAGTCCCTGAAGCTTTCCTT. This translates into CASSLGGVPEAFL.

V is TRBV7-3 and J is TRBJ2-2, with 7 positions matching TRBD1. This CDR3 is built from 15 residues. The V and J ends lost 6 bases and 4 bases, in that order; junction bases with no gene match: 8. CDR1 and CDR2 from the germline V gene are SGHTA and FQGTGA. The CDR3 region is CASSLDRVATGELFF. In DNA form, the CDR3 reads TGTGCCAGCAGTCTAGACAGGGTGGCCACCGGGGAGCTGTTTTTT.

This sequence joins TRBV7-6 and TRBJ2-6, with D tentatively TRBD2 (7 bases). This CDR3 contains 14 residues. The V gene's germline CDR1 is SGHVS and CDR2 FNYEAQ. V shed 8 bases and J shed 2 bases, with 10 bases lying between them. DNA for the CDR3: TGTGCCAGCGGGCGGGGGCCTGGGGCCAACGTCCTGACTTTC. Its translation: CASGRGPGANVLTF.

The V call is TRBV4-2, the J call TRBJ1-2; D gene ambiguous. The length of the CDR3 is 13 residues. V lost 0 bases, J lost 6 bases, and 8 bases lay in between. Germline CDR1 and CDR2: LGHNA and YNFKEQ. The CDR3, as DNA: TGTGCCAGCAGCCAAGATCGAGGCGATGGCTACACCTTC. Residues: CASSQDRGDGYTF.

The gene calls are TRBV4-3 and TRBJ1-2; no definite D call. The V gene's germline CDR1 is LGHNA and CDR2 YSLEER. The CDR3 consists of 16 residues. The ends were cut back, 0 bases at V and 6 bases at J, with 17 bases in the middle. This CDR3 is CASSQDDGVGLDGYTF. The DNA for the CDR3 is TGCGCCAGCAGCCAAGATGACGGAGTAGGGTTGGATGGCTACACCTTC.

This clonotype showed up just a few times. The CDR3 coding sequence is TGTGCCAGCAGTGAAGATGGGGTCAGGGGCCGGACAGATACGCAGTATTTT. This gives the protein CASSEDGVRGRTDTQYF. The rearrangement uses TRBV25-1 and TRBJ2-3, with a tentative D call TRBD1 (6 bases). The CDR3 is 17 residues long. V was trimmed by 2 bases and J by 3 bases, leaving 18 bases between them. Germline lookup yields CDR1 MGHDK and CDR2 SYGVNS.

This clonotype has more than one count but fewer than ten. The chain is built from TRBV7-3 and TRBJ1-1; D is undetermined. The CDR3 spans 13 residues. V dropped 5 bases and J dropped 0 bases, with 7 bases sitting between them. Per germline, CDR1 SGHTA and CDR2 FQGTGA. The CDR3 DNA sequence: TGTGCCAGCAGCACCTCCCTGAACACTGAAGCTTTCTTT. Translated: CASSTSLNTEAFF.

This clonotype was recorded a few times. The DNA of the CDR3 is TGTGCCAGCAGCCCCGGGAATGGCGGTGCTACGCAGTATTTT. Translation gives CASSPGNGGATQYF. The chain carries TRBV14 and TRBJ2-3; D might be TRBD2 (5 bases). The V end was cut by 4 bases, the J end by 8 bases, with 16 bases between. CDR3 size: 14 residues. The germline V gene encodes CDR1 SGHDN and CDR2 FVKESK.

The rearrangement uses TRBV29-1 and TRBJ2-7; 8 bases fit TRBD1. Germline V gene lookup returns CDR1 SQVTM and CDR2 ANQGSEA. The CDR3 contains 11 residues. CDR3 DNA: TGCAGCGTTACACAGGGGGACGATCAGTACGTC. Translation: CSVTQGDDQYV.

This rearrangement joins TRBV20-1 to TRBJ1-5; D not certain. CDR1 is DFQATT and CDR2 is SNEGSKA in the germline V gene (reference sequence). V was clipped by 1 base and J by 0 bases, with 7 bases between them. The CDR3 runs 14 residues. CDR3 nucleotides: TGCAGTGCTAGAGTAAGATATAGCAATCAGCCCCAGCATTTT. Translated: CSARVRYSNQPQHF.

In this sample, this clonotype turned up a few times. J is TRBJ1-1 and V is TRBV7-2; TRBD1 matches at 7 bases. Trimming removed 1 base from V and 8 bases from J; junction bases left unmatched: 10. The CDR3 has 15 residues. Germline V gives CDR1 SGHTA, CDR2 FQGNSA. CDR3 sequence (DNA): TGTGCCAGCAGCTTAGAGCGGGCAGGGGGGATCGAAGCTTTCTTT. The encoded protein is CASSLERAGGIEAFF.

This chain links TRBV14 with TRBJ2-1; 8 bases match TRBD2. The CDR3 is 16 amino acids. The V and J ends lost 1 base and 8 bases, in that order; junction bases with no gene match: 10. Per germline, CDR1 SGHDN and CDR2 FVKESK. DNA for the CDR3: TGTGCCAGCAGCCAAGGCCGGGGGGGGGCCGGGCATGAGCAGTTCTTC. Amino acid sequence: CASSQGRGGAGHEQFF.

The CDR3 sequence: CATLNGDRGCEKLFF. The CDR3 DNA reads TGTGCCACCTTGAATGGGGACAGGGGCTGTGAAAAACTGTTTTTT. The chain uses TRBV24-1 and TRBJ1-4; 10 bases are shared with TRBD1. The CDR3 has 15 residues. Germline V gene sequence: CDR1 KGHDR, CDR2 SFDVKD. V gave up 9 bases and J gave up 7 bases; unmatched junction bases: 10.

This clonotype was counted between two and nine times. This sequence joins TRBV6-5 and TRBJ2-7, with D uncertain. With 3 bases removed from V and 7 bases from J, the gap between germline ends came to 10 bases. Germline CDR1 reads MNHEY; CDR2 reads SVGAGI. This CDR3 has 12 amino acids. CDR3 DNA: TGTGCCAGCAGTTATAGGCTAGGGGAGCAGTACTTC. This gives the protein CASSYRLGEQYF.

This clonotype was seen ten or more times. CDR3 loop: CASSLSGSTDTQYF. DNA of the CDR3: TGTGCCAGCAGTTTAAGTGGGAGCACAGATACGCAGTATTTT. This sequence joins TRBV12-3 or TRBV12-4 and TRBJ2-3; no clear D. The CDR3 has 14 residues. Between the trimmed V and J ends, which lost 2 bases and 0 bases, there was a span of 6 bases.

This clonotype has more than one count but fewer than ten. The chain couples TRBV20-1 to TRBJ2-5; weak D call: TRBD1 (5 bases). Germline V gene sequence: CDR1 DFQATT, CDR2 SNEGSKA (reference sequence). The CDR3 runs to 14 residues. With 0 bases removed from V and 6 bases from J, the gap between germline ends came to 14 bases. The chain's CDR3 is CSARETAPKKTQYF. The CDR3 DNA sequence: TGCAGTGCTAGAGAGACAGCCCCAAAGAAGACCCAGTACTTC.

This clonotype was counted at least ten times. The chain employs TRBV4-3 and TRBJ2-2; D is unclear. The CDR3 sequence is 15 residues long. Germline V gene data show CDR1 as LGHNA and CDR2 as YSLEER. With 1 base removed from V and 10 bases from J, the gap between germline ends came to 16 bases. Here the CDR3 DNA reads TGCGCCAGCAGCCAAGGTTGGGCTGGGGAACAGGAGCTGTTTTTT. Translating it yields CASSQGWAGEQELFF.

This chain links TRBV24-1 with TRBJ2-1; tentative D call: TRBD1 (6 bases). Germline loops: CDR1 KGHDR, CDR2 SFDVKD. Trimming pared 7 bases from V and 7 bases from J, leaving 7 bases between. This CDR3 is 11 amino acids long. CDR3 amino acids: CATRQGNEQFF. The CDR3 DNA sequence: TGTGCCACCAGGCAGGGGAATGAGCAGTTCTTC.

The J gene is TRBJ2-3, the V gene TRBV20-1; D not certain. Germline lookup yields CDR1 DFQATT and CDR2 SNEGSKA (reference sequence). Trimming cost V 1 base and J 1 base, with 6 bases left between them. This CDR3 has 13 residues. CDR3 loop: CSARVARTDTQYF. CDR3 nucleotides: TGCAGTGCTAGAGTAGCTCGCACAGATACGCAGTATTTT.

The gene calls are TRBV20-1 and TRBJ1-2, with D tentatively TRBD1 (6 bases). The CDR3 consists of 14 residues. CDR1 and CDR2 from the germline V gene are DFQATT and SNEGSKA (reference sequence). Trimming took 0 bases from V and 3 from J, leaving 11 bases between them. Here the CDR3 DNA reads TGCAGTGCTAGAGATCCGGAGGGGGACTATGGCTACACCTTC. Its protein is CSARDPEGDYGYTF.

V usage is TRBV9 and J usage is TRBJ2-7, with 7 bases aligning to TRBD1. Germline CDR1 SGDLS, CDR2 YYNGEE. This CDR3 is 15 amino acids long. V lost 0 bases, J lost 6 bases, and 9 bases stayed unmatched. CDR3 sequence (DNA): TGTGCCAGCAGCGTAGCGGTGACAGGGACGGGCGAGCAGTACTTC. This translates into CASSVAVTGTGEQYF.

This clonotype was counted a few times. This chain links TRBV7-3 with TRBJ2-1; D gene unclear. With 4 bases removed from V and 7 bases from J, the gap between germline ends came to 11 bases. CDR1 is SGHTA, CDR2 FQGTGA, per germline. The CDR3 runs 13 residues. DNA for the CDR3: TGTGCCAGCAGCTCGCCGGGCCTTAATGAGCAGTTCTTC. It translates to CASSSPGLNEQFF.

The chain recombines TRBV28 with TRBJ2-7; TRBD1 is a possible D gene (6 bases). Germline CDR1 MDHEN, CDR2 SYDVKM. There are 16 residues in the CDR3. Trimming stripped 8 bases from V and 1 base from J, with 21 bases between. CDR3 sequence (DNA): TGTGCCAGCTGGGGAATGGACAGCGACGATTCCTACGAGCAGTACGTC. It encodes CASWGMDSDDSYEQYV.

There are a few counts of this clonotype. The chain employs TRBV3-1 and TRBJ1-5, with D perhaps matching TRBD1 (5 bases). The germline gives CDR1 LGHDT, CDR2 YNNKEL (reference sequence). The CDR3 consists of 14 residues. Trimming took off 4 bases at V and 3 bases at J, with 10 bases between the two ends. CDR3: CASSPWGDNQPQHF. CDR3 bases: TGTGCCAGCAGCCCTTGGGGGGACAATCAGCCCCAGCATTTT.

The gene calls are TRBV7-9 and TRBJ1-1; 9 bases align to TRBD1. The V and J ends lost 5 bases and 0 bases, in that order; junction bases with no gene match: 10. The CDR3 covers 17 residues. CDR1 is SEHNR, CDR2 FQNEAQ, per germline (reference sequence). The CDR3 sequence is CASSPSLRQGVNTEAFF. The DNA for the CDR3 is TGTGCCAGCAGCCCTAGCCTTCGACAGGGGGTGAACACTGAAGCTTTCTTT. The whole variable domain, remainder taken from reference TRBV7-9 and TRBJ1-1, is DTGVSQNPRHKITKRGQNVTFRCDPISEHNRLYWYRQTLGQGPEFLTYFQNEAQLEKSRLLSDRFSAERPKGSFSTLEIQRTEQGDSAMYLCASSPSLRQGVNTEAFFGQGTRLTVV.

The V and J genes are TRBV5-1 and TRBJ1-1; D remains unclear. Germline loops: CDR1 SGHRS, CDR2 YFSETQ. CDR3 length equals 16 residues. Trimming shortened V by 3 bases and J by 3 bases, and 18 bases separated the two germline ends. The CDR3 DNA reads TGCGCCAGCAGCTACTACCTCCTCAGGATGGACACTGAAGCTTTCTTT. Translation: CASSYYLLRMDTEAFF.